Presented here are 10 T cell receptor beta chains from one specimen sequenced in a study of regulatory T cells. The PCR used 52 TRBV and 13 TRBJ primers. Clones were read by immunoSEQ multiplex PCR, and TCRdb kept only the in-frame ones, dropping some. The sample yields around 30,000 clones, 93% seen once. The antigens of these receptors remain unknown. Findings of the study overall: In CD3G-deficient patients, conventional CD4+ T cells were enriched for hydrophobic CDR3 residues at positions 6 and 7.

Sequencing used conventional CD4+ T cells sorted from blood. These receptor sequences come from a child aged 2-15 years with CD3G deficiency.

This chain links TRBV10-3 with TRBJ1-2; possibly TRBD1 for D (5 bases). Germline V lookup: CDR1 ENHRY, CDR2 SYGVKD. The CDR3 has 14 residues. V lost 4 bases and J lost 4, with 13 bases in between. CDR3 coding DNA: TGTGCCATCAGTGGGACTGAAAGGGGCTATGGCTACACCTTC. It yields the protein CAISGTERGYGYTF.

Remarks on this clone: The same CDR3 also results from other DNA sequences found in this sample. This chain uses TRBV28 with TRBJ2-7; 8 bases match TRBD2. This CDR3 is built from 13 residues. Germline values: CDR1 MDHEN, CDR2 SYDVKM. The V and J ends lost 5 bases and 4 bases, in that order; junction bases with no gene match: 4. The CDR3 DNA follows: TGTGCCAGCAGTCGGGGGGGCGGGTACGAGCAGTACTTC. As protein: CASSRGGGYEQYF.

CDR3 region: CASSSPSREQYF. CDR3 in DNA: TGTGCCAGCAGTTCCCCTAGTCGCGAGCAGTACTTC. This chain joins TRBV28 and TRBJ2-7; D call uncertain. Deletions cut 4 bases from V and 6 bases from J, with 10 bases between. The CDR3 extends over 12 amino acids. Germline V gene data show CDR1 as MDHEN and CDR2 as SYDVKM.

J is TRBJ2-5 and V is TRBV4-1; a weak D match, TRBD2 (6 bases). V lost 3 bases, J lost 7 bases, and 15 bases lay in between. This CDR3 comprises 14 residues. CDR1 is MGHRA and CDR2 is YSYEKL in the germline V gene. The CDR3 protein is CASSHRLGLGTQYF. The DNA of the CDR3 is TGCGCCAGCAGCCATCGTCTGGGACTGGGGACCCAGTACTTC.

The chain joins TRBV28 to TRBJ1-4; 10 bases fit TRBD1. This CDR3 contains 16 residues. V dropped 3 bases and J dropped 7; count of bases not matched to a gene: 8. The germline gives CDR1 MDHEN, CDR2 SYDVKM. The CDR3: CASSLGWGQGPEKLFF. CDR3 coding DNA: TGTGCCAGCAGTTTGGGATGGGGACAGGGGCCTGAAAAACTGTTTTTT.

The CDR3 bases are TGTGCCACCCAAACCGGGACTACATCCTACGAGCAGTACTTC. Amino acid sequence: CATQTGTTSYEQYF. The chain uses TRBV10-3 and TRBJ2-7, with 7 bases aligning to TRBD2. Germline V gene data show CDR1 as ENHRY and CDR2 as SYGVKD. With V trimmed by 10 bases and J by 1 base, 10 bases remained unmatched. The CDR3 sequence is 14 residues long.

The V and J genes are TRBV28 and TRBJ2-7; a weak D match, TRBD1 (7 bases). CDR1 and CDR2 (germline): MDHEN, SYDVKM. V was cut by 4 bases and J by 6 bases, with 19 bases left in between. CDR3 length: 15 amino acids. The CDR3 nucleotides read TGTGCCAGCAGTTCCGGAGGCAGGGGGGAGCCCGAGCAGTACTTC. Translating it yields CASSSGGRGEPEQYF.

This chain joins TRBV6-1 and TRBJ2-7; D could derive from TRBD1 or TRBD2 (6 bases each). Germline CDR1 MNHNS, CDR2 SASEGT. CDR3 length: 14 residues. Trimming removed 3 bases from V and 2 bases from J, with 11 bases in between. CDR3 nucleotides: TGTGCCAGCAGTGAGGACAGCGGGCCCTACGAGCAGTACTTC. Translating it yields CASSEDSGPYEQYF.

The chain links TRBV6-1 to TRBJ1-1; 10 nucleotides match TRBD1. Per germline, CDR1 MNHNS and CDR2 SASEGT. Unmatched junction bases numbered 7, after V lost 5 bases and J lost 7 bases. The CDR3 length is 14 residues. This CDR3 reads CASSRQGAGLEAFF. The CDR3 region has the DNA TGTGCCAGCAGTCGACAGGGGGCGGGTCTTGAAGCTTTCTTT.

This chain uses TRBV28 with TRBJ2-2, with D perhaps matching TRBD2 (5 bases). This CDR3 comprises 13 residues. CDR1 and CDR2 from the germline V gene are MDHEN and SYDVKM. Trimming took 3 bases from V and 6 from J, leaving 8 bases between them. The CDR3, as DNA: TGTGCCAGCAGTTTTAGAGGGTCCGGGGAGCTGTTTTTT. Protein sequence: CASSFRGSGELFF.